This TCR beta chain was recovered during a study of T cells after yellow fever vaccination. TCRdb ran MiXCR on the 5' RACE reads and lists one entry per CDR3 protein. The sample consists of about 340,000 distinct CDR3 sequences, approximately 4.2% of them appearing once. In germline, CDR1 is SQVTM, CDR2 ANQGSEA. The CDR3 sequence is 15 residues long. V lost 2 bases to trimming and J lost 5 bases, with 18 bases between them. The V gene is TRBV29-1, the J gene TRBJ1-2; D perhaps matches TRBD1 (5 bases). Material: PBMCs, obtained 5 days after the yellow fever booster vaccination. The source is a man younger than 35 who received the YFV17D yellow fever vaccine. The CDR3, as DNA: TGCAGCGTTGAAAAACAGGTGCGGGGAAATTATGGCTACACCTTC. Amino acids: CSVEKQVRGNYGYTF.